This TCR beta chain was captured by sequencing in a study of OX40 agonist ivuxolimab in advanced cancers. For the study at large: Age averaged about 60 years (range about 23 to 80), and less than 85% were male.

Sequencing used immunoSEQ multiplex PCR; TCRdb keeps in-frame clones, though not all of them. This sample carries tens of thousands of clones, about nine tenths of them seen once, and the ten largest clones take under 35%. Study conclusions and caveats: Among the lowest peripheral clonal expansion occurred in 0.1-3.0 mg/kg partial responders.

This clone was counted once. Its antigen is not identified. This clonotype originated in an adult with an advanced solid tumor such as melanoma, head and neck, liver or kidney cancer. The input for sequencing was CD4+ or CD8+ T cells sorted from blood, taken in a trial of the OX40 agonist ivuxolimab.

In nucleotides, the CDR3 is TGTGCCAGCAGCTCAAATCGGGAAAATGAGCAGTTCTTC. Translating it yields CASSSNRENEQFF. The rearrangement uses TRBV7-3 and TRBJ2-1, with a possible D match to TRBD2 (5 bases). V dropped 4 bases and J dropped 7 bases, with 11 bases sitting between them. CDR1 is SGHTA and CDR2 is FQGTGA in the germline V gene. The CDR3 runs 13 residues. The variable domain in full, completed from reference TRBV7-3 and TRBJ2-1, reads GAGVSQTPSNKVTEKGKYVELRCDPISGHTALYWYRQSLGQGPEFLIYFQGTGAADDSGLPNDRFFAVRPEGSVSTLKIQRTERGDSAVYLCASSSNRENEQFFGPGTRLTVL.